This record looks at one T cell receptor beta chain sequence and its context. Seattle-derived patients entered the study during active infection and were followed longitudinally. This CDR3 has 14 amino acids. V lost 0 bases to trimming and J lost 10 bases, with 15 bases between them. Germline V gene sequence: CDR1 LGHDT, CDR2 YNNKEL (reference sequence). In the authors' methods: Researchers report that nucleated cell counts were estimated from reference gene primer amplification. Assay: immunoSEQ multiplex PCR; the TCRdb copy retains only in-frame clones and omits some. That table furnishes V, J and clone size, whereas the DNA furnished D and trimming. The sample contains some 150,000 clones, over 75% of which appear only once. These data belong to a study of blood T cell repertoires in COVID-19.

The sequenced sample was peripheral blood. The receptor comes from an older woman with COVID-19, enrolled during active disease. The rearrangement joins TRBV3-1 (or the pseudogene TRBV3-2) to TRBJ1-2; weak D call: TRBD1 (6 bases). The DNA for the CDR3 is TGTGCCAGCAGCCAAGAGGCTGACAGGCGGTACTACACCTTC. Its protein is CASSQEADRRYYTF.